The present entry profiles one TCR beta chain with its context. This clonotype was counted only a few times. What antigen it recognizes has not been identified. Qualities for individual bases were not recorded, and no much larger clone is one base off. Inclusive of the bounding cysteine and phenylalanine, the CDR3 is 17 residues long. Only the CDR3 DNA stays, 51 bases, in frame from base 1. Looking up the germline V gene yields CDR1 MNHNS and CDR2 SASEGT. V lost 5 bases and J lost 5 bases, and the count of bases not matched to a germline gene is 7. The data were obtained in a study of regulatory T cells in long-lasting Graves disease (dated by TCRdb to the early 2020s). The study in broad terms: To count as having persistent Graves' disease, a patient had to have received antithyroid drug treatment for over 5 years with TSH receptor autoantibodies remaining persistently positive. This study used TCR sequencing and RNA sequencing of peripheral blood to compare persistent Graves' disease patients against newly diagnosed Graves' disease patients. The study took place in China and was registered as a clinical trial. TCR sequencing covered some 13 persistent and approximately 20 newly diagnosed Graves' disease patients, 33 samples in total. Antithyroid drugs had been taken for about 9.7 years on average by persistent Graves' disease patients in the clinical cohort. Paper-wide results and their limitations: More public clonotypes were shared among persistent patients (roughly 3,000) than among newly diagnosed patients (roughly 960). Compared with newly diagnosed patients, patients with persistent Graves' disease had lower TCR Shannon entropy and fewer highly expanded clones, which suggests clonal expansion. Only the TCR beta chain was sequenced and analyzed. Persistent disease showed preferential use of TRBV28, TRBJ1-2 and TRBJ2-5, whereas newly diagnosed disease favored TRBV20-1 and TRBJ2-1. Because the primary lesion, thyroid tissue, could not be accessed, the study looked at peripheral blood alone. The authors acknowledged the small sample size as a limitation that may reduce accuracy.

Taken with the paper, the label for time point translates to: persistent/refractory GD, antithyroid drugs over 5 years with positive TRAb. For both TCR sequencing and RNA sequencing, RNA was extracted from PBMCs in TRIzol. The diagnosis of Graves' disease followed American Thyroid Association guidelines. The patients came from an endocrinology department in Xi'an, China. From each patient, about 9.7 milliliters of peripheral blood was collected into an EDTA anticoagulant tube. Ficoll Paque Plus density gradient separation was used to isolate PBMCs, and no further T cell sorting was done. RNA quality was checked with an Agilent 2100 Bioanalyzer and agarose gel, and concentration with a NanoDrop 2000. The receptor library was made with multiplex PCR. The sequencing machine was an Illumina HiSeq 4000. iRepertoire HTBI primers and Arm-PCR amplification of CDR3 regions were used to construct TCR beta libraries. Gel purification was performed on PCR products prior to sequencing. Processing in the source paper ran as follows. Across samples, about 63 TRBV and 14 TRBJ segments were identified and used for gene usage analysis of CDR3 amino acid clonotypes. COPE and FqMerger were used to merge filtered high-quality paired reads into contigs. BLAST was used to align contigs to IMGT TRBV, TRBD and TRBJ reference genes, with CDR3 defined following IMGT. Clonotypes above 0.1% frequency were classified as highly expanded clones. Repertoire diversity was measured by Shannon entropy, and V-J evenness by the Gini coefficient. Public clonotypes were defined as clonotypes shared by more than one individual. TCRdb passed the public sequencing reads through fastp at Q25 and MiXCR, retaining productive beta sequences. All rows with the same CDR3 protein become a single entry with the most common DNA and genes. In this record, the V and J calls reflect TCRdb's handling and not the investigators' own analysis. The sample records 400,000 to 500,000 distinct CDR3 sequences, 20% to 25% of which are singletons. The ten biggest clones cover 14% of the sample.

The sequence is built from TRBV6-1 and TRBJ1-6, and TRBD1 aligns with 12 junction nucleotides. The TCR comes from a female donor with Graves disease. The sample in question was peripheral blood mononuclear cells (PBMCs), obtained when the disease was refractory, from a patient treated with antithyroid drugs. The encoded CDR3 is CASSPGGQGANNSPLHF. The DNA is TGTGCCAGCAGTCCCGGGGGACAGGGGGCGAATAATTCACCCCTCCACTTT.